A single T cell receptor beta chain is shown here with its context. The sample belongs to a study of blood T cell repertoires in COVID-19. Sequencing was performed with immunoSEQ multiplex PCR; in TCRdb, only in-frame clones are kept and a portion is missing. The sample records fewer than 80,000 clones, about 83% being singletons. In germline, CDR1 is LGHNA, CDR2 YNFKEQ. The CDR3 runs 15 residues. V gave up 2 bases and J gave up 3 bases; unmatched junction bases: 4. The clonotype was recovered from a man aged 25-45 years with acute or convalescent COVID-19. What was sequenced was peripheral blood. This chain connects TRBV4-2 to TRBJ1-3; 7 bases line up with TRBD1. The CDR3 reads CASSQRTGVGNTIYF. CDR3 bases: TGTGCCAGCAGCCAAAGAACAGGGGTTGGAAACACCATATATTTT.